Below are 21 T cell receptor beta chains sequenced from a single sample in a study of neurological immune-mediated disorders. TCRdb re-derived calls from the 5' RACE reads in MiXCR, one entry per CDR3 protein. The sample lists under 60,000 distinct CDR3 sequences; roughly 25% were seen once. The sequenced material came from PBMCs. These receptors all stem from an older woman in good health.

This clonotype was seen at least ten times. The J gene is TRBJ1-1, the V gene TRBV5-1; TRBD1 matches 10 bases. In germline, CDR1 is SGHRS, CDR2 YFSETQ. Losses at the gene ends were 0 bases for V and 12 bases for J; bases not matched to a gene: 5. The CDR3 has 13 amino acids. CDR3 nucleotides: TGCGCCAGCAGCTTGGAAGGGACAGGGGCGACTTTCTTT. It translates to CASSLEGTGATFF.

This clonotype showed up just a few times. This may stem from a read error, because a much larger clone lies one nucleotide away. This chain joins TRBV9 and TRBJ2-2, with 13 nucleotides matching TRBD2. Trimming took 4 bases from V and 6 from J; bases not matched to a gene: 6. CDR1 is SGDLS, CDR2 YYNGEE, per germline. This CDR3 has 16 residues. The CDR3 DNA follows: TGTGCCAGCAGCATACTAGCGGGAGGGTTCGCCGGGGAGCTGTTTTTT. Encoded protein: CASSILAGGFAGELFF. Full variable domain (remainder filled in from reference TRBV9 and TRBJ2-2): DSGVTQTPKHLITATGQRVTLRCSPRSGDLSVYWYQQSLDQGLQFLIQYYNGEERAKGNILERFSAQQFPDLHSELNLSSLELGDSALYFCASSILAGGFAGELFFGEGSRLTVL.

In this sample, this clonotype turned up many times. V and J are TRBV6-2 or TRBV6-3 and TRBJ2-2; 8 positions agree with TRBD1. Germline lookup yields CDR1 MNHEY and CDR2 SVGEGT. The J segment lost 0 bases and the V segment lost 5 bases, leaving 5 bases of the junction unmatched. The length of the CDR3 is 16 residues. The CDR3 loop is CASSRTGSPNTGELFF. The CDR3 DNA is TGTGCCAGCAGTCGGACAGGGTCACCGAACACCGGGGAGCTGTTTTTT.

This clonotype was seen ten or more times. The V and J genes are TRBV4-3 and TRBJ2-7; 13 bases are a match to TRBD2. The length of the CDR3 is 16 residues. Germline lookup yields CDR1 LGHNA and CDR2 YSLEER. Germline trimming cut 4 bases from V and 2 bases from J; bases unmatched to any gene: 5. CDR3 nucleotide sequence: TGCGCCAGCAGCCGAACGACTAGCGGGAGGACCTACGAGCAGTACTTC. Amino acids: CASSRTTSGRTYEQYF.

This clonotype was detected many times. The CDR3 DNA reads as TGCAGTGCTAGAGGGGTTGTAGGCCCCGAGCAGTTCTTC. Encoded protein: CSARGVVGPEQFF. The chain uses TRBV20-1 and TRBJ2-1; D is undetermined. V lost 1 base and J lost 10, with 14 bases in between. There are 13 residues in the CDR3. In germline, CDR1 is DFQATT, CDR2 SNEGSKA (reference sequence).

The V gene is TRBV12-3 or TRBV12-4, the J gene TRBJ2-5, with 11 positions matching TRBD2. The CDR3 totals 19 residues. V dropped 5 bases and J dropped 5; count of bases not matched to a gene: 19. CDR3 in amino acids: CASSPNTGRSGRARETQYF. In DNA form, the CDR3 reads TGTGCCAGCAGTCCGAATACCGGGCGTAGCGGGAGGGCCCGGGAGACCCAGTACTTC.

This clonotype was detected many times. The V gene is TRBV20-1, the J gene TRBJ2-1; D unresolved. The germline V gene has CDR1 DFQATT and CDR2 SNEGSKA (reference sequence). The germline V and J ends were trimmed by 6 bases and 5 bases, with 20 bases remaining between them. The CDR3 has 15 amino acids. Here the CDR3 reads CSAIPWELSNNEQFF. The CDR3 nucleotides read TGCAGTGCCATACCGTGGGAACTCTCGAACAATGAGCAGTTCTTC.

At least ten counts were recorded for this clonotype. This sequence joins TRBV11-2 and TRBJ2-7; no clear D. Germline loops: CDR1 SGHAT, CDR2 FQNNGV. The CDR3 spans 15 residues. The ends were cut back, 0 bases at V and 2 bases at J, with 11 bases in the middle. The CDR3 nucleotides are TGTGCCAGCAGCTTAGACCCGACGGGCACCTACGAGCAGTACTTC. It yields the protein CASSLDPTGTYEQYF. The full variable domain, rest sourced from reference TRBV11-2 and TRBJ2-7, is EAGVAQSPRYKIIEKRQSVAFWCNPISGHATLYWYQQILGQGPKLLIQFQNNGVVDDSQLPKDRFSAERLKGVDSTLKIQPAKLEDSAVYLCASSLDPTGTYEQYFGPGTRLTVT.

This clonotype was found many times. CDR3 sequence: CASSLLGGRAYEQYF. DNA of the CDR3: TGTGCCAGCAGTTTATTGGGGGGTAGGGCCTACGAGCAGTACTTC. The chain uses TRBV12-3 or TRBV12-4 and TRBJ2-7; tentatively, D is TRBD2 (6 bases). Trimming removed 2 bases at V and 2 bases at J, with 13 bases between. The CDR3 is made up of 15 amino acids.

The chain links TRBV14 to TRBJ2-6; the D gene is possibly TRBD1 (6 bases). The ends were cut back, 4 bases at V and 2 bases at J, with 9 bases in the middle. There are 15 residues in the CDR3. Germline CDR1 and CDR2: SGHDN and FVKESK. The CDR3 sequence: CASSPQGTGANVLTF. CDR3 DNA sequence: TGTGCCAGCAGCCCCCAGGGGACTGGGGCCAACGTCCTGACTTTC.

In its sample, this clonotype was seen many times. CDR3 residues: CASSLYRGWGYGYTF. CDR3 sequence (DNA): TGTGCCAGCAGCCTTTACAGGGGTTGGGGCTATGGCTACACCTTC. The chain carries TRBV11-2 and TRBJ1-2; 7 nucleotides match TRBD1. The germline V gene encodes CDR1 SGHAT and CDR2 FQNNGV. The V and J ends lost 5 bases and 4 bases, in that order; junction bases with no gene match: 10. The CDR3 totals 15 residues. The variable domain in full, completed from reference TRBV11-2 and TRBJ1-2, reads EAGVAQSPRYKIIEKRQSVAFWCNPISGHATLYWYQQILGQGPKLLIQFQNNGVVDDSQLPKDRFSAERLKGVDSTLKIQPAKLEDSAVYLCASSLYRGWGYGYTFGSGTRLTVV.

The table lists this clonotype with many counts. The genes are TRBV7-2 and TRBJ2-7; 9 bases align to TRBD2. Germline CDR1 reads SGHTA; CDR2 reads FQGNSA. With V trimmed by 0 bases and J by 0 bases, 6 bases remained unmatched. This CDR3 has 17 amino acids. CDR3 sequence: CASSLALSGRYSYEQYF. CDR3 bases: TGTGCCAGCAGCTTAGCTCTTAGCGGGAGATACTCCTACGAGCAGTACTTC.

This clonotype was observed many times. The rearrangement uses TRBV21-1 and TRBJ2-1. TRBV21-1 is labeled a pseudogene. The CDR3 covers 15 residues. This CDR3 is CASSKEASSYNEQFF. The CDR3 DNA follows: TGTGCCAGCAGCAAAGAGGCTAGCTCCTACAATGAGCAGTTCTTC.

This clonotype is medium-sized by share. The chain joins TRBV5-1 to TRBJ2-1, with D perhaps TRBD1 or TRBD2 (5 bases each). This CDR3 contains 14 residues. V lost 4 bases and J 10 bases, leaving 18 bases between the germline ends. The germline V gene has CDR1 SGHRS and CDR2 YFSETQ. The CDR3 loop is CASSTGLDMGEQFF. CDR3 in DNA: TGCGCCAGCAGCACTGGACTGGACATGGGGGAGCAGTTCTTC.

This chain joins TRBV5-4 and TRBJ2-3; TRBD2 aligns across 7 bases. The CDR3 contains 15 residues. J was trimmed by 6 bases and V by 1 base; bases with no gene match: 8. CDR1 and CDR2 (germline): SGHNT, YYREEE (reference sequence). CDR3 amino acids: CASSLQAGEADTQYF. The CDR3 nucleotides read TGTGCCAGCAGCTTGCAGGCGGGAGAGGCGGATACGCAGTATTTT.

This clonotype has a count of ten or more. The genes are TRBV27 and TRBJ2-5; D remains unclear. V was trimmed by 3 bases and J by 0 bases, leaving 5 bases between them. The CDR3 runs 13 residues. The germline CDR1 and CDR2 sequences are MNHEY and SMNVEV (reference sequence). The CDR3 protein is CASSFRDQETQYF. DNA for the CDR3: TGTGCCAGCAGTTTTCGGGACCAAGAGACCCAGTACTTC.

This clonotype appeared many times. As DNA, the CDR3 is TGTGCCAGCAACAGGGTAAATCAGCCCCAGCATTTT. Translated, it gives CASNRVNQPQHF. The chain uses TRBV6-2 or TRBV6-3 and TRBJ1-5, with D possibly matching TRBD1 (6 bases). Germline V lookup: CDR1 MNHEY, CDR2 SVGEGT. The CDR3 runs to 12 residues. Between the trimmed V and J ends, which lost 7 bases and 4 bases, there was a span of 8 bases.

As concerns this clonotype: The CDR3 carries no conserved terminal phenylalanine or tryptophan, so it likely arises from a read error. The chain carries TRBV10-3 and TRBJ1-2; the D gene is possibly TRBD1 (5 bases). The V end was cut by 0 bases, the J end by 8 bases, with 13 bases between. This CDR3 contains 14 residues. CDR1 and CDR2 from the germline V gene are ENHRY and SYGVKD. The CDR3 reads CAISESTRGNGYTL. CDR3 bases: TGTGCCATCAGTGAGTCAACAAGGGGTAACGGCTACACCTTA.

This clonotype occurred many times. The chain is built from TRBV5-1 and TRBJ2-2; no definite D call. The ends were cut back, 5 bases at V and 0 bases at J, with 8 bases in the middle. The CDR3 contains 14 residues. Germline CDR1 and CDR2: SGHRS and YFSETQ. The CDR3 DNA reads as TGCGCCAGCAGACAAGACGCGAACACCGGGGAGCTGTTTTTT. Translated, it gives CASRQDANTGELFF.

The CDR3 loop reads CASSTGTYTGELFF. Written as DNA, the CDR3 is TGTGCCAGTAGTACCGGGACTTACACCGGGGAGCTGTTTTTT. The gene calls are TRBV19 and TRBJ2-2; D perhaps matches TRBD2 (6 bases). This CDR3 is built from 14 residues. CDR1 and CDR2 from the germline V gene are LNHDA and SQIVND (reference sequence). The germline V and J ends were trimmed by 4 bases and 3 bases, with 9 bases remaining between them.

In its sample, this clonotype was seen a few times. The V and J genes are TRBV3-1 and TRBJ2-5, with 10 positions matching TRBD2. Germline CDR1 LGHDT, CDR2 YNNKEL (reference sequence). This CDR3 has 16 residues. With V trimmed by 0 bases and J by 4 bases, 5 bases remained unmatched. Written as DNA, the CDR3 is TGTGCCAGCAGCCAAGAGGGACTAGCGTTTGGAGAGACCCAGTACTTC. The encoded protein is CASSQEGLAFGETQYF.